Given below is one T cell receptor beta chain in context. The CDR3 extends over 13 amino acids. Trimming shortened V by 3 bases and J by 7 bases, and 10 bases separated the two germline ends. CDR1 and CDR2 (germline): MNHEY, SMNVEV (reference sequence). The data stem from a study of blood T cell repertoires in COVID-19. How the authors handled the data: For nucleated cells, counts were estimated from reference gene primer amplification. Sequencing was performed with immunoSEQ multiplex PCR; in TCRdb, only in-frame clones are kept and a portion is missing. The V and J calls and clone size come from that table; D and trimming were worked out from the DNA. Of 140,000 or so clones listed, about 83% were seen once; the top ten hold 8.6%.

The receptor was isolated from a woman aged 45-65 years with active or convalescent COVID-19. The chain is built from TRBV27 and TRBJ1-5; no clear D gene. The sequenced sample consisted of peripheral blood. CDR3 bases: TGTGCCAGCAGTTTGGAGGAACGGCAGCCCCAGCATTTT. This gives the protein CASSLEERQPQHF.